One and the same sample provided the 8 T cell receptor beta chains below, sequenced in a study of blood T cell repertoires in COVID-19. The data were produced by immunoSEQ multiplex PCR, yet TCRdb's version contains in-frame clones alone and is incomplete. The data hold around 120,000 clones, with around 79% observed a single time. The sequenced material came from peripheral blood. These receptors all stem from a man in his sixties or seventies with acute or convalescent COVID-19.

The chain has TRBV6-5 and TRBJ1-6, with D hard to call. Trimming stripped 4 bases from V and 13 bases from J, with 11 bases between. Germline CDR1 and CDR2: MNHEY and SVGAGI. This CDR3 has 12 residues. The CDR3 is CASSSRTSPLHF. CDR3 sequence (DNA): TGTGCCAGCAGTTCTAGAACGTCGCCCCTCCACTTT.

The chain combines TRBV5-4 with TRBJ1-6; no clear D gene. Trimming took 4 bases from V and 7 from J, leaving 12 bases between them. Germline CDR1 SGHNT, CDR2 YYREEE (reference sequence). The CDR3 contains 14 residues. CDR3 sequence: CASSQAGVNSPLHF. The CDR3 DNA is TGTGCCAGCAGCCAGGCCGGGGTGAATTCACCCCTCCACTTT.

The genes are TRBV7-3 and TRBJ1-1, with a possible D match to TRBD1 (6 bases). This CDR3 has 15 residues. The germline V gene has CDR1 SGHTA and CDR2 FQGTGA. V gave up 3 bases and J gave up 0 bases, with 11 bases separating them. CDR3 DNA sequence: TGTGCCAGCAGCTTTGCAGGGGCTATGAACACTGAAGCTTTCTTT. The encoded protein is CASSFAGAMNTEAFF.

This rearrangement joins TRBV18 to TRBJ2-3; 10 bases are a match to TRBD1. The ends lost 4 bases at V and 5 bases at J; junction bases unmatched: 6. The germline V gene has CDR1 KGHSH and CDR2 LQKENI. CDR3 length: 15 amino acids. CDR3 amino acids: CASSLRTGGLDTQYF. The CDR3 DNA reads TGTGCCAGCTCACTAAGGACAGGGGGTTTAGATACGCAGTATTTT. Together with reference TRBV18 and TRBJ2-3, the CDR3 gives the full variable domain: NAGVMQNPRHLVRRRGQEARLRCSPMKGHSHVYWYRQLPEEGLKFMVYLQKENIIDESGMPKERFSAEFPKEGPSILRIQQVVRGDSAAYFCASSLRTGGLDTQYFGPGTRLTVL.

The chain is built from TRBV14 and TRBJ2-7; TRBD2 agrees at 7 bases. CDR3 length equals 14 residues. The germline V gene has CDR1 SGHDN and CDR2 FVKESK. The J segment lost 2 bases and the V segment lost 4 bases, leaving 5 bases of the junction unmatched. CDR3 loop: CASSLSGFPYEQYF. CDR3 DNA: TGTGCCAGCAGCCTTAGCGGGTTCCCCTACGAGCAGTACTTC.

This clone has only a few counts. The chain recombines TRBV19 with TRBJ2-7; 7 nucleotides match TRBD2. This CDR3 contains 14 residues. The trim removed 8 bases at V and 2 bases at J, leaving 9 bases unmatched. In germline, CDR1 is LNHDA, CDR2 SQIVND (reference sequence). This chain's CDR3 is CASAFRDYPYEQYF. Written as DNA, the CDR3 is TGTGCCAGTGCCTTCCGGGACTATCCCTACGAGCAGTACTTC.

The CDR3 sequence is CASGPFPVLNTEAFF. CDR3 coding DNA: TGTGCTAGTGGTCCATTCCCGGTTCTGAACACTGAAGCTTTCTTT. This chain connects TRBV12-5 to TRBJ1-1, with no clear D. This CDR3 has 15 amino acids. Germline V CDR1 and CDR2: LGHNT, FRNRAP. The V gene lost 5 bases and the J gene lost 0 bases, with 13 bases spanning the gap.

This clone came up once. J is TRBJ2-2 and V is TRBV7-3; possibly TRBD2 for D (6 bases). The germline V gene has CDR1 SGHTA and CDR2 FQGTGA. The CDR3 sequence is 14 residues long. The germline V and J ends were trimmed by 6 bases and 1 base, with 9 bases remaining between them. Here the CDR3 reads CASSLTRNTGELFF. CDR3 DNA: TGTGCCAGCAGTTTGACTAGGAACACCGGGGAGCTGTTTTTT.